A selection of T cell receptor beta chains follows, all from one sample in a study of CXCR3-negative and CXCR3-positive naive CD8 T cells. With the 5' RACE reads reprocessed, TCRdb shows one record per CDR3 protein and no DNA. The listing records some 45,000 distinct CDR3 sequences. The sample taken for sequencing was naive CXCR3- CD8+ T cells from blood. These receptors were taken from a human donor in good health. Some clones in this sample may be carry-over from other donors' samples. CDR3s include the opening cysteine and the closing phenylalanine or tryptophan. Some rows have no size entry. The others give once, few or many, or a class for an expanded clone.

V gene	clone size	J gene	CDR3 protein
TRBV29-1	-	TRBJ2-7	CSARGPGTYLYEQYF
TRBV7-6	-	TRBJ2-1	CASSLYPREPKTANEQFF
TRBV4-1	-	TRBJ2-7	CASSLIWTDQVDQYF
TRBV12-3/TRBV12-4	-	TRBJ2-1	CVPSGDYNEQFF
TRBV4-3	-	TRBJ2-7	CASSQSPRTNYEQYF
TRBV29-1	-	TRBJ2-1	CSVAPSTYNEQFF
TRBV12-3/TRBV12-4	-	TRBJ1-1	CASSSGRGGLTEAFF
TRBV28	-	TRBJ2-1	CASEIEGGNEQFF
TRBV10-3	-	TRBJ2-5	CAISEASGVVETQYF
TRBV6-6	-	TRBJ1-2	CASSYVRGQGYTF
TRBV5-6	-	TRBJ2-1	CASSPTGTASVF
TRBV29-1	-	TRBJ1-2	CSVASGSGYTF
TRBV28	-	TRBJ2-5	CASSPWTGVTAETQYF
TRBV7-6	-	TRBJ2-5	CASSVEWGQPQETQYF
TRBV7-6	-	TRBJ1-1	CASSLVGGEAFF
TRBV12-3/TRBV12-4	-	TRBJ1-1	CASIYGTVNTEAFF
TRBV7-9	-	TRBJ2-4	CASSLGTDRNIQYF
TRBV29-1	-	TRBJ1-2	CSVERGDGYTF
TRBV4-1	medium-sized	TRBJ1-2	CASSQEGFGYTF
TRBV6-2/TRBV6-3	-	TRBJ1-5	CASSYSPAGQPQHF
TRBV7-3	-	TRBJ2-2	CASSSGTSGNTGELFF
TRBV29-1	-	TRBJ2-1	CSVVAGGLLEQFF
TRBV5-1	-	TRBJ2-7	CASSLERGPYEQYF
TRBV5-6	-	TRBJ2-2	CASTLWEIRTGELFF
TRBV11-1	-	TRBJ2-3	CASSLPPGLVTDTQYF
TRBV7-3	-	TRBJ2-1	CASSLVSENNEQFF
TRBV19	-	TRBJ1-5	CASTQDPRNQPQHF
TRBV29-1	-	TRBJ2-1	CSVESTGARNEQFF
TRBV4-2	-	TRBJ2-6	CASSDGTRSGANVLTF
TRBV7-9	-	TRBJ2-3	CASSWGRASTDTQYF
TRBV12-5	-	TRBJ2-2	CASGFPVLKNTGELFF
TRBV5-1	-	TRBJ2-1	CASSLGPHNEQFF
TRBV5-1	-	TRBJ1-1	CASSLGFGRDTEAFF
TRBV9	-	TRBJ1-1	CASSPPGSEAFF
TRBV20-1	-	TRBJ1-5	CSARDPSNQPQHF
TRBV7-2	-	TRBJ2-1	CASSLAGDRANLYNEQFF
TRBV6-5	-	TRBJ2-5	CASSYSAASQETQYF
TRBV27	-	TRBJ2-1	CASSLSDTEFNEQFF
TRBV28	-	TRBJ2-7	CASSPQLYLYSYEQYF
TRBV20-1	-	TRBJ1-2	CSARVLPTGYGYTF
TRBV5-1	-	TRBJ2-7	CASSLENRDPYEQYF
TRBV29-1	-	TRBJ1-1	CSGRHPDNTEAFF
TRBV6-6	-	TRBJ2-5	CASTIGRTAQETQYF
TRBV20-1	-	TRBJ1-4	CSARDAGVATNEKLFF
TRBV7-3	-	TRBJ1-1	CASSLIFSGRSSEAFF
TRBV29-1	-	TRBJ2-7	CSVARDSLGEQYF
TRBV12-3/TRBV12-4	-	TRBJ2-5	CASSFGQGAGETQYF
TRBV28	-	TRBJ2-3	CASSLVTSNVADTQYF
TRBV4-2	-	TRBJ2-3	CASSYLADSDTQYF
TRBV7-9	-	TRBJ1-1	CASSLYVQGGDTEAFF
TRBV12-2	-	TRBJ2-3	CASRLAGGLSGVTQYF
TRBV4-2	-	TRBJ2-2	CASSHRTGGDTGELFF
TRBV4-1	-	TRBJ2-1	CASSPPGQGQGEEFF